These 15 T cell receptor beta chains were sequenced from one sample in a study of T cells in Graves' hyperthyroidism and ophthalmopathy. Amplification targeted TCR beta CDR3 regions from RNA transcripts. Primed by the HTBI set, a first-round RT-PCR was run on the TCR CDR3. MiXCR was run by TCRdb on the multiplex PCR reads, yielding one entry per CDR3 protein. The sample contains about 400,000 distinct CDR3 sequences, around 25% of which appear only once. The specimen sequenced was blood. The receptors derive from a man in his fifties or sixties with Graves' hyperthyroidism.

This clonotype showed up many times. The chain combines TRBV7-9 with TRBJ2-1, with TRBD2 matching over 7 bases. After removal of 2 bases from V and 4 bases from J, the junction contained 2 bases not matched to a gene. This CDR3 has 14 amino acids. The germline CDR1 and CDR2 sequences are SEHNR and FQNEAQ (reference sequence). The CDR3 nucleotides read TGTGCCAGCAGCTTACCACTAGCGTACAATGAGCAGTTCTTC. This sequence encodes CASSLPLAYNEQFF.

The V call is TRBV3-1, the J call TRBJ2-6; possibly TRBD2 for D (5 bases). Trimming took off 3 bases at V and 1 base at J, with 13 bases between the two ends. The CDR3 totals 17 residues. Germline V gives CDR1 LGHDT, CDR2 YNNKEL (reference sequence). The CDR3 bases are TGTGCCAGCAGCCACCTCCGGCGGGCTTCTGGGGCCAACGTCCTGACTTTC. Protein: CASSHLRRASGANVLTF.

The rearrangement uses TRBV6-2 or TRBV6-3 and TRBJ1-1; D gene ambiguous. CDR3 length: 11 residues. From germline, CDR1 is MNHEY and CDR2 SVGEGT. Trimming removed 0 bases at V and 11 bases at J, with 7 bases between. In nucleotides, the CDR3 is TGTGCCAGCAGTTACTCGAACGGGGCTTTCTTT. It specifies CASSYSNGAFF.

Only a few counts were recorded for this clonotype. This chain connects TRBV7-2 to TRBJ1-4; D is possibly TRBD1 (5 bases). Trimming pared 0 bases from V and 11 bases from J, leaving 10 bases between. The CDR3 runs to 13 residues. Germline V gene sequence: CDR1 SGHTA, CDR2 FQGNSA. This CDR3 is CASSLADRVKLFF. The CDR3 nucleotides are TGTGCCAGCAGCTTAGCCGACAGAGTTAAACTGTTTTTT.

This chain joins TRBV5-1 and TRBJ2-7; no clear D gene. This CDR3 spans 13 amino acids. Germline V gene lookup returns CDR1 SGHRS and CDR2 YFSETQ. V was clipped by 0 bases and J by 7 bases, with 11 bases between them. The DNA of the CDR3 is TGCGCCAGCAGCTTGGACTATGTGGGGGAGCAGTACTTC. Protein sequence: CASSLDYVGEQYF. The whole variable domain, remainder taken from reference TRBV5-1 and TRBJ2-7, is KAGVTQTPRYLIKTRGQQVTLSCSPISGHRSVSWYQQTPGQGLQFLFEYFSETQRNKGNFPGRFSGRQFSNSRSEMNVSTLELGDSALYLCASSLDYVGEQYFGPGTRLTVT.

CDR3 in amino acids: CASSPGPTYGYTF. The CDR3 bases are TGTGCCAGCAGCCCGGGACCGACGTATGGCTACACCTTC. The J gene is TRBJ1-2, the V gene TRBV5-6; D perhaps matches TRBD1 (5 bases). V lost 4 bases to trimming and J lost 5 bases, with 12 bases between them. Germline lookup yields CDR1 SGHDT and CDR2 YYEEEE. This CDR3 contains 13 residues.

The rearrangement joins TRBV7-9 to TRBJ2-3; unclear D gene. Germline values: CDR1 SEHNR, CDR2 FQNEAQ (reference sequence). V was cut by 1 base and J by 7 bases, with 18 bases left in between. There are 16 residues in the CDR3. Here the CDR3 DNA reads TGTGCCAGCAGCTTAGTCGGCGGTAGCAGTATACATACGCAGTATTTT. This gives the protein CASSLVGGSSIHTQYF.

This clonotype came up a few times. The chain recombines TRBV20-1 with TRBJ2-3, with a possible D match to TRBD1 (5 bases). Between the trimmed V and J ends, which lost 2 bases and 2 bases, there was a span of 8 bases. Germline V CDR1 and CDR2: DFQATT, SNEGSKA (reference sequence). The CDR3 sequence is 13 residues long. This CDR3 reads CSARYRHTDTQYF. The CDR3 nucleotides are TGCAGTGCTAGATACAGGCACACAGATACGCAGTATTTT.

This clonotype occurred a few times. The chain links TRBV28 to TRBJ1-4, with D uncertain. Germline V gene lookup returns CDR1 MDHEN and CDR2 SYDVKM. The CDR3 is 14 amino acids. Trimming pared 7 bases from V and 3 bases from J, leaving 12 bases between. The CDR3, as DNA: TGTGCCAGCACCAGGTTGTTTTCTAATGAAAAACTGTTTTTT. Its protein product is CASTRLFSNEKLFF.

V is TRBV5-1 and J is TRBJ2-2; D gene ambiguous. Trimming removed 2 bases from V and 6 bases from J, with 11 bases in between. CDR3 length equals 14 residues. Per the germline V gene, CDR1 is SGHRS and CDR2 is YFSETQ. CDR3 sequence (DNA): TGCGCCAGCAGCTTTGTTTTCGTACCCGGGGAGCTGTTTTTT. Translated: CASSFVFVPGELFF. Variable domain in full (rest from reference TRBV5-1 and TRBJ2-2): KAGVTQTPRYLIKTRGQQVTLSCSPISGHRSVSWYQQTPGQGLQFLFEYFSETQRNKGNFPGRFSGRQFSNSRSEMNVSTLELGDSALYLCASSFVFVPGELFFGEGSRLTVL.

This clonotype was counted a few times. At one of its ends the junction is not consistent with the germline gene, which may arise from a read error. CDR3 in amino acids: CATSSGPGGREQYF. As DNA, the CDR3 is TGTGCCACCAGCAGTGGCCCTGGGGGCCGAGAGCAGTACTTC. This rearrangement joins TRBV7-2 to TRBJ2-7; TRBD1 might be the D (6 bases). CDR3 length: 14 amino acids. In germline, CDR1 is SGHTA, CDR2 FQGNSA. Full variable domain (missing parts from reference TRBV7-2 and TRBJ2-7): GAGVSQSPSNKVTEKGKDVELRCDPISGHTALYWYRQSLGQGLEFLIYFQGNSAPDKSGLPSDRFSAERTGGSVSTLTIQRTQQEDSAVYLCATSSGPGGREQYFGPGTRLTVT.

The chain joins TRBV5-4 to TRBJ2-1; possible D gene TRBD1, 6 bases. CDR3 length: 13 residues. Trimming pared 0 bases from V and 5 bases from J, leaving 6 bases between. Germline V gives CDR1 SGHNT, CDR2 YYREEE (reference sequence). DNA for the CDR3: TGTGCCAGCAGCTTGGGGACAGACAATGAGCAGTTCTTC. Protein: CASSLGTDNEQFF.

The chain carries TRBV29-1 and TRBJ2-7, with 8 bases aligning to TRBD1. V lost 5 bases and J lost 6; bases outside the gene matches: 3. Germline CDR1 SQVTM, CDR2 ANQGSEA. This CDR3 has 11 residues. The CDR3 region is CSVRTGGEQYF. Here the CDR3 DNA reads TGCAGCGTTAGAACAGGGGGCGAGCAGTACTTC.

The J gene is TRBJ2-2, the V gene TRBV30; D call uncertain. Germline V gene lookup returns CDR1 GTSNPN and CDR2 SVGIG (reference sequence). Trimming took 2 bases from V and 7 from J, leaving 17 bases between them. The CDR3 loop spans 15 amino acids. CDR3 sequence reads: CAWSPLGPPVGELFF. The DNA for the CDR3 is TGTGCCTGGAGTCCCCTCGGACCCCCGGTCGGGGAGCTGTTTTTT.

The CDR3 bases are TGCAGCGTGGCGGGAACGGGAATAAACACCGGGGAGCTGTTTTTT. It specifies CSVAGTGINTGELFF. The rearrangement uses TRBV29-1 and TRBJ2-2; D perhaps matches TRBD2 (6 bases). The CDR3 runs to 15 residues. Trimming shortened V by 6 bases and J by 2 bases, and 16 bases separated the two germline ends. Germline-derived CDR1 and CDR2 are SQVTM and ANQGSEA.